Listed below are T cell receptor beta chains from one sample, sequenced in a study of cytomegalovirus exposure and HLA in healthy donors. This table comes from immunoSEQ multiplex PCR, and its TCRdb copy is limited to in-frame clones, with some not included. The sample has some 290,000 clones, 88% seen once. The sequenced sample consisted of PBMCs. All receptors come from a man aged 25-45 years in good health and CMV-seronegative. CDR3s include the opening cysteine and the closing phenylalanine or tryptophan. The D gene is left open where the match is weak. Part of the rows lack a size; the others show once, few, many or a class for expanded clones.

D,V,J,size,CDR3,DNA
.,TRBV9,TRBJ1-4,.,CASSKDPGHRNEKLFF,TGTGCCAGCAGCAAGGATCCGGGACATCGAAATGAAAAACTGTTTTTT
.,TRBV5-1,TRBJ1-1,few,CASSPTGGAGTEAFF,TGCGCCAGCAGCCCGACGGGAGGGGCTGGGACTGAAGCTTTCTTT
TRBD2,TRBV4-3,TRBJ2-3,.,CASSQAPSSGGNTDTQYF,TGCGCCAGCAGCCAAGCCCCCTCTAGCGGGGGAAACACAGATACGCAGTATTTT
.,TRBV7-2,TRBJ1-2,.,CASSPQEGPWHGYTF,TGTGCCAGCAGCCCCCAGGAGGGACCATGGCATGGCTACACCTTC
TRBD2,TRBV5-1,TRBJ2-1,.,CASRMSGSGGLSYNEQFF,TGCGCCAGCAGAATGAGTGGGAGCGGGGGCCTCTCCTACAATGAGCAGTTCTTC
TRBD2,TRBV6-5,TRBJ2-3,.,CASSRTSGGTDTQYF,TGTGCCAGCAGCCGGACTAGCGGGGGCACAGATACGCAGTATTTT
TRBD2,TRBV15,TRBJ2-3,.,CATSRGTSGGSHTQYF,TGTGCCACCAGCAGAGGGACTAGCGGGGGATCCCATACGCAGTATTTT
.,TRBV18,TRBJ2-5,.,CASSTLDQETQYF,TGTGCCAGTTCTACTTTGGACCAAGAGACCCAGTACTTC
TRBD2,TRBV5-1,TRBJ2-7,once,CASSLRTSGGSYEQYF,TGCGCCAGCAGCCTGCGGACTAGCGGGGGGAGTTACGAGCAGTACTTC
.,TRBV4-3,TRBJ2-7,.,CASSPTRGYEQYF,TGCGCCAGCAGCCCTACCAGGGGCTACGAGCAGTACTTC
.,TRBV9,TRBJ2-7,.,CASSPGGGTSFLYEQYF,TGTGCCAGCAGCCCTGGAGGAGGGACCTCGTTCCTCTACGAGCAGTACTTC
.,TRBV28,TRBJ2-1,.,CASSLYDSSSYNEQFF,TGTGCCAGCAGTTTATATGACAGCAGCTCCTACAATGAGCAGTTCTTC
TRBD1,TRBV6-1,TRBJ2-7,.,CASSAQGTGSYEQYF,TGTGCCAGCAGTGCGCAAGGGACAGGCTCCTACGAGCAGTACTTC
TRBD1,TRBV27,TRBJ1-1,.,CASSARDRNTEAFF,TGTGCCAGCAGTGCCCGGGACAGGAACACTGAAGCTTTCTTT
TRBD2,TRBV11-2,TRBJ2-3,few,CASSPTAGGPVGTQYF,TGTGCCAGCAGCCCCACAGCGGGGGGGCCTGTGGGTACGCAGTATTTT
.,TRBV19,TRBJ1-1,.,CASSIAVRVTTEAFF,TGTGCCAGTAGTATAGCTGTCAGGGTCACCACTGAAGCTTTCTTT
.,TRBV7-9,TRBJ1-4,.,CASTSRANEKLFF,TGTGCCAGCACTTCCCGGGCTAATGAAAAACTGTTTTTT
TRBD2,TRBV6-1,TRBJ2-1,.,CASSVASGGPNEQFF,TGTGCCAGCAGTGTGGCTAGCGGGGGGCCCAATGAGCAGTTCTTC
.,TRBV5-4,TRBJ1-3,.,CASSPGGRTSGNTIYF,TGTGCCAGCAGCCCCGGGGGGAGGACCTCTGGAAACACCATATATTTT
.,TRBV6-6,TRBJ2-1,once,CASSYSFQGGGEQFF,TGTGCCAGCAGTTACTCGTTTCAGGGTGGCGGTGAGCAGTTCTTC
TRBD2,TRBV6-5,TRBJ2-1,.,CASSLAGGNNEQFF,TGTGCCAGCAGCCTAGCGGGGGGGAACAATGAGCAGTTCTTC